The rows below give T cell receptor beta chains drawn from one sample of a study of blood T cell repertoires in COVID-19. Method: immunoSEQ multiplex PCR; TCRdb's copy keeps in-frame clones and lacks some. The table has 100,000 or so clones, approximately 85% seen once. The material sequenced was peripheral blood. The receptors here all came from a man in his fifties with acute or convalescent COVID-19. Both conserved end residues are part of each CDR3. The D gene is left open where the match is weak. Where a row states a size, it is once, few, many or the class of an expanded clone; other rows omit it.

>TRBD1|TRBJ1-5|16|few|TRBV29-1
CSVASGTANSNQPQHF
TGCAGCGTCGCCTCTGGGACAGCTAATAGCAATCAGCCCCAGCATTTT
>NA|TRBJ2-2|16|NA|TRBV19
CASSTTVPGDTGELFF
TGTGCCAGTAGTACGACCGTCCCCGGGGACACCGGGGAGCTGTTTTTT
>NA|TRBJ1-2|15|NA|TRBV5-6
CASSPGPGKNYGYTF
TGTGCCAGCAGCCCGGGCCCCGGGAAAAACTATGGCTACACCTTC
>NA|TRBJ1-4|13|few|TRBV5-6
CASSFRVNEKLFF
TGTGCCAGCAGCTTCCGGGTTAATGAAAAACTGTTTTTT
>TRBD1|TRBJ2-2|15|NA|TRBV6-1
CASSEGTGETGELFF
TGTGCCAGCAGTGAAGGGACAGGCGAAACCGGGGAGCTGTTTTTT
>TRBD2|TRBJ2-1|15|NA|TRBV11-3
CASSFTSGRLNEQFF
TGTGCCAGCAGCTTCACTAGCGGGAGACTCAATGAGCAGTTCTTC
>NA|TRBJ2-7|14|once|TRBV7-6
CASSLAAGTYEQYF
TGTGCCAGCAGCTTAGCGGCAGGGACCTACGAGCAGTACTTC
>NA|TRBJ1-1|13|NA|TRBV9
CASSVEPNTEAFF
TGTGCCAGCAGCGTCGAGCCGAACACTGAAGCTTTCTTT
>NA|TRBJ1-1|14|few|TRBV20-1
CSASWGGHNEGAFF
TGCAGTGCTAGTTGGGGGGGTCATAATGAAGGAGCTTTCTTT
>TRBD1|TRBJ1-1|14|NA|TRBV5-1
CASSLGQGYTEAFF
TGCGCCAGCAGCTTGGGACAGGGGTACACTGAAGCTTTCTTT
>NA|TRBJ2-7|12|NA|TRBV5-6
CASSRGTYEQYF
TGTGCCAGCAGCCGGGGAACCTACGAGCAGTACTTC
>TRBD2|TRBJ2-1|18|NA|TRBV11-3
CASSLGVVTSGRVHEQFF
TGTGCCAGCAGCTTAGGGGTTGTCACTAGCGGGAGGGTTCATGAGCAGTTCTTC
>TRBD1|TRBJ1-1|13|NA|TRBV24-1
CATSRGLGTEAFF
TGTGCCACCAGTAGGGGGCTGGGCACTGAAGCTTTCTTT
>TRBD1|TRBJ1-2|14|NA|TRBV14
CASSLRTGDYGYTF
TGTGCCAGCAGCCTTCGGACAGGGGATTATGGCTACACCTTC
>TRBD1|TRBJ1-6|17|once|TRBV29-1
CSVDPGLAGGAKSPLHF
TGCAGCGTTGACCCCGGGTTGGCAGGGGGCGCGAAGTCACCCCTCCACTTT
>TRBD1|TRBJ2-1|11|once|TRBV11-3
CASSRDRGQFF
TGTGCCAGCAGCCGGGACAGGGGGCAGTTCTTC
>NA|TRBJ1-2|13|NA|TRBV29-1
CSVEENINYGYTF
TGCAGCGTTGAAGAGAACATTAACTATGGCTACACCTTC
>TRBD1|TRBJ2-1|16|NA|TRBV5-1
CASSFTGQGHLGEQFF
TGCGCCAGCAGCTTTACGGGACAGGGTCATCTTGGTGAGCAGTTCTTC
>TRBD1|TRBJ1-6|15|NA|TRBV5-1
CASSLPGQGISPLHF
TGCGCCAGCAGCTTGCCGGGACAGGGTATTTCACCCCTCCACTTT
>NA|TRBJ1-2|11|NA|TRBV30
CAWSQGSGYTF
TGTGCCTGGAGCCAGGGCTCCGGCTACACCTTC
>TRBD2|TRBJ2-1|15|NA|TRBV5-1
CASSLSIQAGDEQFF
TGCGCCAGCAGCTTGAGTATACAGGCGGGGGATGAGCAGTTCTTC
>TRBD2|TRBJ2-2|16|NA|TRBV28
CASRLAGGPRTGELFF
TGTGCCAGCAGGTTAGCGGGAGGCCCCAGGACCGGGGAGCTGTTTTTT
>NA|TRBJ1-5|14|few|TRBV30
CAWSSGMAVQPQHF
TGTGCCTGGAGCTCAGGGATGGCGGTACAGCCCCAGCATTTT
>TRBD1|TRBJ1-4|15|NA|TRBV19
CASSITGDGGKRLFF
TGTGCCAGTAGTATAACAGGGGATGGGGGAAAAAGACTGTTTTTT
>TRBD2|TRBJ2-5|14|NA|TRBV19
CASSIILAWETQYF
TGTGCCAGTAGTATAATACTAGCGTGGGAGACCCAGTACTTC
>TRBD1|TRBJ1-6|15|once|TRBV9
CASSTETGHNSPLHF
TGTGCCAGCAGCACCGAGACAGGGCATAATTCACCCCTCCACTTT
>NA|TRBJ1-5|14|NA|TRBV20-1
CSASPQGVNQPQHF
TGCAGTGCTAGTCCCCAAGGAGTTAATCAGCCCCAGCATTTT
>NA|TRBJ2-1|16|NA|TRBV5-1
CASSLTNQRPYNEQFF
TGCGCCAGCAGCTTGACCAATCAGCGGCCTTACAATGAGCAGTTCTTC
>NA|TRBJ1-5|14|NA|TRBV7-2
CASSLETEWEPQHF
TGTGCCAGCAGCTTAGAGACAGAATGGGAGCCCCAGCATTTT
>NA|TRBJ2-7|13|few|TRBV5-1
CASSNSNSYEQYF
TGCGCCAGCAGTAACTCGAACTCCTACGAGCAGTACTTC